This section outlines one T cell receptor beta chain sequence together with its context. Time point defined: baseline pretreatment blood. Documented treatment: 15 Gy SBRT to primary tumor, nephrectomy 4 weeks later. This record comes from a study of radiation and T cells in renal cell carcinoma. The CDR3 totals 14 residues. The V and J ends lost 10 bases and 3 bases, in that order; junction bases with no gene match: 6. The germline CDR1 and CDR2 sequences are ENHRY and SYGVKD. Sequencing used immunoSEQ multiplex PCR; TCRdb keeps in-frame clones, though not all of them. Here the sample spans 150,000 or so clones, more than 70% being singletons.

The V gene is TRBV10-3, the J gene TRBJ2-2, with TRBD1 matching over 9 bases. The source of this sequence is a woman in her forties or fifties with renal cell carcinoma. The sequencing used blood, collected from a patient whose treatment included radiotherapy and nephrectomy. The CDR3 here is CATKGQGDTGELFF. CDR3 DNA: TGTGCCACGAAGGGACAGGGCGACACCGGGGAGCTGTTTTTT.